This T cell receptor (beta chain) is drawn from a study of OX40 agonist ivuxolimab in advanced cancers. Study findings and constraints: The authors also found low normalized T-cell clonal expansion in some nonresponders.

The CDR3 covers 18 residues. The ends lost 2 bases at V and 5 bases at J; junction bases unmatched: 14. CDR1 is MNHNS, CDR2 SASEGT, per germline. Details on this clone: Antigen unknown.

Assay used: immunoSEQ multiplex PCR; TCRdb lists only in-frame clones, some missing. In the table there are 25,000 to 35,000 clones, approximately 86% of which are singletons. Sequences were derived from CD4+ or CD8+ T cells sorted from blood, sampled in a trial of the OX40 agonist ivuxolimab. The V call is TRBV6-1, the J call TRBJ2-3, with 9 positions matching TRBD2. The sequence was obtained from an adult with an advanced solid tumor such as melanoma, head and neck, liver or kidney cancer. The CDR3 sequence is CASSEMAGGGEVGDTQYF. CDR3 coding DNA: TGTGCCAGCAGTGAAATGGCGGGAGGGGGGGAAGTTGGAGATACGCAGTATTTT.